These 27 T cell receptor beta chains originate from one sample sequenced in a study of beta chain features in type 1 diabetes. Expressed TCRB transcripts were sequenced because the isolated RNA had all been reverse transcribed beforehand. This table comes from immunoSEQ multiplex PCR, and its TCRdb copy is limited to in-frame clones, with some not included. The sample holds roughly 290,000 clones, roughly 8% seen once. Sequencing used central memory CD4+ T cells from blood. Source of these receptors: a woman aged 18-29 years in good health.

The V gene is TRBV2, the J gene TRBJ1-2; TRBD1 might be the D (5 bases). The CDR3 covers 14 residues. Trimming left V 6 bases short and J 6 bases short, with 17 bases between. CDR1 is SNHLY, CDR2 FYNNEI, per germline. In DNA form, the CDR3 reads TGTGCCAGCAGCGCCGAGACAGCGATCCATGGCTACACCTTC. This sequence encodes CASSAETAIHGYTF.

The chain recombines TRBV5-1 with TRBJ2-1, with a weak D call TRBD1 (6 bases). The germline V gene encodes CDR1 SGHRS and CDR2 YFSETQ. This CDR3 has 18 amino acids. V gave up 0 bases and J gave up 0 bases, with 16 bases separating them. The CDR3 coding sequence is TGCGCCAGCAGCTTGGGGTCAGGGGCGAGGAGCTCCTACAATGAGCAGTTCTTC. Amino acids: CASSLGSGARSSYNEQFF.

This clone came up a few times. V is TRBV2 and J is TRBJ2-7, with 8 bases aligning to TRBD1. There are 12 residues in the CDR3. J lost 3 bases, V lost 7 bases, and 2 bases had no gene match. The germline gives CDR1 SNHLY, CDR2 FYNNEI. The CDR3 protein is CASKGQGYEQYF. CDR3 nucleotide sequence: TGTGCCAGCAAAGGACAGGGCTACGAGCAGTACTTC.

The table lists this clone with a few counts. V and J are TRBV28 and TRBJ1-1; TRBD1 aligns across 7 bases. CDR3 size: 14 residues. Germline assignment: CDR1 MDHEN and CDR2 SYDVKM. The junction had 4 bases not matched to a gene; V was cut back by 5 bases and J by 1 base. CDR3 in amino acids: CASSRQGGNTEAFF. The DNA for the CDR3 is TGTGCCAGCAGTCGACAGGGTGGGAACACTGAAGCTTTCTTT.

This clone was picked up a small number of times. Its ends do not fully match the called genes, so a read error is possible. The V and J genes are TRBV2 and TRBJ1-3; 9 nucleotides agree with TRBD1. The CDR3 runs 13 residues. CDR1 and CDR2 (germline): SNHLY, FYNNEI. The CDR3 DNA reads as TGTGCCAGCAGTTATACCCCGGGACAGGGAGGGGATTTT. This translates into CASSYTPGQGGDF.

This clone showed up many times. V usage is TRBV11-3 and J usage is TRBJ2-6; D unclear. Trimming cost V 5 bases and J 0 bases, with 11 bases left between them. The CDR3 runs 16 residues. CDR1 is SGHNT and CDR2 is YENEEA in the germline V gene. The CDR3 DNA reads as TGTGCCAGCAGCACATGGACGGGCTCTGGGGCCAACGTCCTGACTTTC. Amino acids: CASSTWTGSGANVLTF.

V gene TRBV4-2 combines with J gene TRBJ2-5, with D possibly being TRBD2 (6 bases). The V gene's germline CDR1 is LGHNA and CDR2 YNFKEQ. V lost 4 bases to trimming and J lost 2 bases, with 23 bases between them. The CDR3 covers 18 residues. CDR3 in amino acids: CASSRGNSGLRIQETQYF. The CDR3 coding sequence is TGTGCCAGCAGCCGAGGGAACTCGGGACTGAGAATTCAAGAGACCCAGTACTTC.

This sequence joins TRBV6-5 and TRBJ1-1; 7 nucleotides align to TRBD1. CDR1 is MNHEY and CDR2 is SVGAGI in the germline V gene. V lost 7 bases to trimming and J lost 4 bases; unmatched junction nucleotides: 6. CDR3 length: 13 amino acids. The chain's CDR3 is CASTQAGGTEAFF. CDR3 coding DNA: TGTGCCAGCACCCAAGCAGGGGGCACTGAAGCTTTCTTT.

The V call is TRBV7-2, the J call TRBJ2-1; 8 bases are a match to TRBD2. Unmatched junction bases numbered 7, after V lost 7 bases and J lost 5 bases. From germline, CDR1 is SGHTA and CDR2 FQGNSA. The length of the CDR3 is 14 residues. The CDR3 reads CASTRRGVNNEQFF. In DNA form, the CDR3 reads TGTGCCAGCACCCGGCGGGGGGTCAACAATGAGCAGTTCTTC. The full variable domain, completed using reference TRBV7-2 and TRBJ2-1, is GAGVSQSPSNKVTEKGKDVELRCDPISGHTALYWYRQSLGQGLEFLIYFQGNSAPDKSGLPSDRFSAERTGGSVSTLTIQRTQQEDSAVYLCASTRRGVNNEQFFGPGTRLTVL.

This clone has only a few counts. The chain carries TRBV5-4 and TRBJ2-7; tentatively, D is TRBD2 (5 bases). The J call may be incorrect, as the DNA end agrees better with TRBJ2-5. This CDR3 contains 13 residues. From germline, CDR1 is SGHNT and CDR2 YYREEE (reference sequence). CDR3 protein: CASSLASKETQYF. DNA for the CDR3: TGTGCCAGCAGCTTGGCTAGCAAAGAGACCCAGTACTTC.

This clone was seen a handful of times. Other DNA sequences in this specimen translate into the identical CDR3. This sequence joins TRBV28 and TRBJ2-3, with D hard to call. Per germline, CDR1 MDHEN and CDR2 SYDVKM. This CDR3 spans 13 amino acids. Trimming took 3 bases from V and 0 from J, leaving 4 bases between them. The chain's CDR3 is CASSLVSTDTQYF. The CDR3, as DNA: TGTGCCAGCAGTTTGGTCAGCACAGATACGCAGTATTTT.

Many counts were recorded for this clone. The chain is built from TRBV19 and TRBJ1-2; perhaps TRBD1 as D (6 bases). V was clipped by 4 bases and J by 2 bases, with 14 bases between them. The CDR3 is made up of 15 amino acids. CDR1 and CDR2 (germline): LNHDA, SQIVND (reference sequence). As DNA, the CDR3 is TGTGCCAGTAGTAACGACAGGTTTGCAAACTATGGCTACACCTTC. It encodes CASSNDRFANYGYTF. The full variable domain, with the rest looked up from reference TRBV19 and TRBJ1-2, is DGGITQSPKYLFRKEGQNVTLSCEQNLNHDAMYWYRQDPGQGLRLIYYSQIVNDFQKGDIAEGYSVSREKKESFPLTVTSAQKNPTAFYLCASSNDRFANYGYTFGSGTRLTVV.

This sequence joins TRBV5-1 and TRBJ1-5; D remains ambiguous. Germline assignment: CDR1 SGHRS and CDR2 YFSETQ. The CDR3 is made up of 16 amino acids. V was shortened by 2 bases and J by 0 bases, with 12 bases between the two germline ends. CDR3 nucleotides: TGCGCCAGCAGCTTATCCGGAGCAGGTAGCAATCAGCCCCAGCATTTT. It translates to CASSLSGAGSNQPQHF.

This clone was picked up many times. The V gene is TRBV5-1, the J gene TRBJ2-1; possibly TRBD1 or TRBD2 for D (6 bases each). The CDR3 runs to 17 residues. V gave up 0 bases and J gave up 7 bases, with 20 bases separating them. Germline lookup yields CDR1 SGHRS and CDR2 YFSETQ. The CDR3 loop is CASSLAEGGPLANEQFF. Written as DNA, the CDR3 is TGCGCCAGCAGCTTGGCCGAGGGGGGTCCCCTTGCTAATGAGCAGTTCTTC.

This clone turned up a few times. The genes are TRBV5-6 and TRBJ1-2; possible D gene TRBD1, 5 bases. V shed 1 base and J shed 4 bases, with 17 bases lying between them. The CDR3 consists of 16 residues. In germline, CDR1 is SGHDT, CDR2 YYEEEE. CDR3: CASSLRDRQSVYGYTF. The CDR3 coding sequence is TGTGCCAGCAGCTTGAGAGATCGACAGTCGGTCTATGGCTACACCTTC. The variable domain in full, with the rest retrieved from reference TRBV5-6 and TRBJ1-2, is DAGVTQSPTHLIKTRGQQVTLRCSPKSGHDTVSWYQQALGQGPQFIFQYYEEEERQRGNFPDRFSGHQFPNYSSELNVNALLLGDSALYLCASSLRDRQSVYGYTFGSGTRLTVV.

J is TRBJ2-2 and V is TRBV18, with D possibly called TRBD1 or TRBD2 (5 bases each). Deletions cut 5 bases from V and 3 bases from J, with 16 bases between. Looked up from germline, CDR1 is KGHSH and CDR2 is LQKENI. The CDR3 length is 16 residues. The CDR3 loop reads CASSWRQGGDTGELFF. For the CDR3, the DNA is TGTGCCAGCTCATGGAGGCAGGGCGGCGACACCGGGGAGCTGTTTTTT.

This clone was observed many times. The V call is TRBV5-1, the J call TRBJ1-2; D remains ambiguous. There are 14 residues in the CDR3. Trimming removed 4 bases at V and 5 bases at J, with 15 bases between. Germline-derived CDR1 and CDR2 are SGHRS and YFSETQ. Here the CDR3 reads CASSAQSSDYGYTF. The DNA of the CDR3 is TGCGCCAGCAGCGCACAGAGTTCGGATTATGGCTACACCTTC.

The chain links TRBV6-6 to TRBJ1-1; D possibly corresponds to TRBD1 (6 bases). The CDR3 is 13 residues long. CDR1 and CDR2 (germline): MNHNY, SVGAGI (reference sequence). Between the trimmed V and J ends, which lost 8 bases and 3 bases, there was a span of 13 bases. The CDR3: CASLLDRYTEAFF. In DNA form, the CDR3 reads TGTGCCAGCCTCCTCGACAGGTACACTGAAGCTTTCTTT.

About this clone itself: Other DNA sequences in the same sample also yield this CDR3. The chain is built from TRBV7-9 and TRBJ2-3; D gene ambiguous. The germline V and J ends were trimmed by 6 bases and 5 bases, with 9 bases remaining between them. The CDR3 is made up of 12 amino acids. CDR1 and CDR2 (germline): SEHNR, FQNEAQ (reference sequence). CDR3 nucleotides: TGTGCCAGCAGTCTTTCCGAAGATACGCAGTATTTT. It codes for CASSLSEDTQYF.

This clone turned up a few times. The rearrangement links TRBV9 to TRBJ2-5, with 10 bases matching TRBD1. V dropped 0 bases and J dropped 5; count of bases not matched to a gene: 7. This CDR3 comprises 16 residues. Germline V lookup: CDR1 SGDLS, CDR2 YYNGEE. CDR3 coding DNA: TGTGCCAGCAGCGTAGGGGGACAGGGGCTGTCGGAGACCCAGTACTTC. Translated: CASSVGGQGLSETQYF. The full variable domain, its missing parts supplied by reference TRBV9 and TRBJ2-5, is DSGVTQTPKHLITATGQRVTLRCSPRSGDLSVYWYQQSLDQGLQFLIQYYNGEERAKGNILERFSAQQFPDLHSELNLSSLELGDSALYFCASSVGGQGLSETQYFGPGTRLLVL.

Only a few counts were recorded for this clone. The chain recombines TRBV25-1 with TRBJ2-2, with D perhaps matching TRBD1 (5 bases). The CDR3 is 16 amino acids. Germline V CDR1 and CDR2: MGHDK, SYGVNS. Trimming removed 1 base at V and 0 bases at J, with 9 bases between. CDR3 amino acids: CASSELGRANTGELFF. DNA for the CDR3: TGTGCCAGCAGTGAATTAGGCAGGGCGAACACCGGGGAGCTGTTTTTT.

The V call is TRBV5-4, the J call TRBJ2-1, with no clear D. Germline V gene data show CDR1 as SGHNT and CDR2 as YYREEE (reference sequence). The V end lost 1 base, the J end lost 0 bases, and 11 bases lay between the germline ends. The CDR3 has 16 residues. CDR3 coding DNA: TGTGCCAGCAGCTTGCCAGCCGCTAGCTCCTACAATGAGCAGTTCTTC. This translates into CASSLPAASSYNEQFF.

Comments on this clone: A much larger clone is a single base away; this may be a read error. The V call is TRBV27, the J call TRBJ2-5; 12 bases map to TRBD2. This CDR3 is built from 15 residues. Looked up from germline, CDR1 is MNHEY and CDR2 is SMNVEV (reference sequence). J gave up 4 bases and V 6 bases, and 6 bases lay outside the gene matches. CDR3 sequence (DNA): TGTGCCAGCAGCCGTCCGGGACTAGCGGGAGAGACCCAGTACTTC. Translated: CASSRPGLAGETQYF.

The chain carries TRBV5-1 and TRBJ2-7; D unclear. This CDR3 comprises 10 residues. V lost 3 bases, J lost 5 bases, and 3 bases lay in between. Germline assignment: CDR1 SGHRS and CDR2 YFSETQ. The DNA of the CDR3 is TGCGCCAGCAGCTCGCACGAGCAGTACGTC. Amino acid sequence: CASSSHEQYV.

This clone turned up a few times. The V and J genes are TRBV6-6 and TRBJ2-4; a possible D gene is TRBD1 (6 bases). The CDR3 consists of 15 residues. V was trimmed by 0 bases and J by 5 bases, leaving 11 bases between them. In germline, CDR1 is MNHNY, CDR2 SVGAGI (reference sequence). CDR3 DNA sequence: TGTGCCAGCAGTTACTCACAGGGTGAGGAAAACATTCAGTACTTC. Protein product: CASSYSQGEENIQYF.

This clone was detected only a few times. This rearrangement joins TRBV30 to TRBJ2-5; D is unclear. Trimming left V 8 bases short and J 7 bases short, with 26 bases between. Germline CDR1 reads GTSNPN; CDR2 reads SVGIG (reference sequence). This CDR3 is built from 15 residues. The chain's CDR3 is CASSQDITRGVTQYF. For the CDR3, the DNA is TGTGCCAGCAGCCAAGATATCACCCGTGGTGTGACCCAGTACTTC. Complete variable domain (other parts from reference TRBV30 and TRBJ2-5): SQTIHQWPATLVQPVGSPLSLECTVEGTSNPNLYWYRQAAGRGLQLLFYSVGIGQISSEVPQNLSASRPQDRQFILSSKKLLLSDSGFYLCASSQDITRGVTQYFGPGTRLLVL.

This clone came up a few times. This rearrangement joins TRBV30 to TRBJ1-1; no firm D call. This CDR3 spans 13 amino acids. V was pared by 3 bases and J by 1 base, with 9 bases between. The V gene's germline CDR1 is GTSNPN and CDR2 SVGIG (reference sequence). This CDR3 is CAWRHYRNTEAFF. The CDR3 bases are TGTGCCTGGAGACATTATCGGAACACTGAAGCTTTCTTT.